Listed below are T cell receptor beta chains from one sample, sequenced in a study of identical twins' blood T cells. TCRdb analysed the 5' RACE reads with MiXCR anew, one entry per CDR3 protein. The sample includes hundreds of thousands of distinct CDR3 sequences, about 28% seen only once; the top ten take 5.5% to 6.5%. Sequencing was performed on PBMCs. Receptors were obtained from a woman aged 18 to 49 in good health. The CDR3 runs from the conserved cysteine through the conserved F or W. A D gene is named only where the DNA matches it firmly. Size tells how often a clone was seen (once, few, many) or the class of an expanded clone, and some rows leave it out.

V gene: TRBV10-2
clone size: few
D gene: .
J gene: TRBJ1-1
CDR3 protein: CASSESSDGTEAFF
CDR3 DNA: TGCGCCAGCAGTGAGAGCTCCGATGGCACTGAAGCTTTCTTT

V gene: TRBV7-9
clone size: many
D gene: .
J gene: TRBJ2-3
CDR3 protein: CASSFGGATDTQYF
CDR3 DNA: TGTGCCAGCAGCTTCGGTGGGGCCACAGATACGCAGTATTTT

V gene: TRBV27
clone size: few
D gene: .
J gene: TRBJ1-1
CDR3 protein: CASSLGGVSEAFF
CDR3 DNA: TGTGCCAGCAGCCTTGGTGGGGTCTCTGAAGCTTTCTTT

V gene: TRBV29-1
clone size: few
D gene: .
J gene: TRBJ1-1
CDR3 protein: CSVGLDNMRDTEAFF
CDR3 DNA: TGCAGCGTGGGGCTCGATAACATGAGGGACACTGAAGCTTTCTTT

V gene: TRBV10-3
clone size: .
D gene: TRBD2
J gene: TRBJ2-1
CDR3 protein: CAISDQSAGGEQFF
CDR3 DNA: TGTGCCATCAGTGATCAGTCAGCGGGGGGCGAGCAGTTCTTC

V gene: TRBV9
clone size: few
D gene: .
J gene: TRBJ2-7
CDR3 protein: CASSAVPHYEQYF
CDR3 DNA: TGTGCCAGCAGCGCCGTCCCCCACTACGAGCAGTACTTC

V gene: TRBV12-3/TRBV12-4
clone size: .
D gene: .
J gene: TRBJ2-7
CDR3 protein: CASSFNRVRGEQYF
CDR3 DNA: TGTGCCAGCAGTTTCAACAGGGTGAGGGGCGAGCAGTACTTC

V gene: TRBV5-1
clone size: once
D gene: .
J gene: TRBJ1-4
CDR3 protein: CASSGETDARSKLFF
CDR3 DNA: TGCGCCAGCAGCGGGGAGACAGATGCTCGTTCCAAACTGTTTTTT

V gene: TRBV6-1
clone size: .
D gene: .
J gene: TRBJ1-2
CDR3 protein: CASSAWGQHYGYIF
CDR3 DNA: TGTGCCAGCAGTGCCTGGGGGCAACACTATGGCTACATCTTC

V gene: TRBV7-8
clone size: .
D gene: .
J gene: TRBJ2-5
CDR3 protein: CASSLTPSAGHEYF
CDR3 DNA: TGTGCCAGCAGCTTAACCCCCTCGGCTGGTCACGAGTACTTC

V gene: TRBV12-3/TRBV12-4
clone size: .
D gene: .
J gene: TRBJ2-3
CDR3 protein: CASLSTGVGGDTQYF
CDR3 DNA: TGTGCCAGCCTAAGCACGGGAGTTGGCGGAGATACGCAGTATTTT

V gene: TRBV7-9
clone size: .
D gene: .
J gene: TRBJ1-1
CDR3 protein: CASSSPDGPNTEAFF
CDR3 DNA: TGTGCCAGCAGCTCTCCGGACGGACCGAACACTGAAGCTTTCTTT

V gene: TRBV7-9
clone size: .
D gene: .
J gene: TRBJ2-7
CDR3 protein: CASSPEFYEQYF
CDR3 DNA: TGTGCCAGCAGCCCAGAGTTCTACGAGCAGTACTTC

V gene: TRBV21-1
clone size: .
D gene: .
J gene: TRBJ1-1
CDR3 protein: CASSTIRQLNTEAFF
CDR3 DNA: TGTGCCAGCAGCACTATCAGACAGTTGAACACTGAAGCTTTCTTT

V gene: TRBV29-1
clone size: .
D gene: TRBD1
J gene: TRBJ1-5
CDR3 protein: CSVGDRYQPQHF
CDR3 DNA: TGCAGCGTGGGGGACAGGTATCAGCCCCAGCATTTT

V gene: TRBV25-1
clone size: few
D gene: TRBD2
J gene: TRBJ2-7
CDR3 protein: CASSGTSPNEQYF
CDR3 DNA: TGTGCCAGCAGCGGGACTAGCCCCAACGAGCAGTACTTC

V gene: TRBV5-1
clone size: .
D gene: .
J gene: TRBJ2-3
CDR3 protein: CASSSYYSTDTQYF
CDR3 DNA: TGCGCCAGCAGCTCGTACTATAGCACAGATACGCAGTATTTT

V gene: TRBV7-9
clone size: .
D gene: .
J gene: TRBJ2-6
CDR3 protein: CVSSLRTLGANVLTF
CDR3 DNA: TGTGTCAGCAGCTTGCGGACCCTTGGGGCCAACGTCCTGACTTTC

V gene: TRBV15
clone size: .
D gene: .
J gene: TRBJ2-1
CDR3 protein: CATSRVGERYNEQFF
CDR3 DNA: TGTGCCACCAGCAGAGTTGGCGAAAGGTACAATGAGCAGTTCTTC

V gene: TRBV29-1
clone size: few
D gene: .
J gene: TRBJ1-2
CDR3 protein: CSVEDVKGIRSYGYTF
CDR3 DNA: TGCAGCGTTGAAGATGTAAAGGGGATAAGAAGCTATGGCTACACCTTC

V gene: TRBV29-1
clone size: .
D gene: TRBD2
J gene: TRBJ2-3
CDR3 protein: CSVVGRASTDTQYF
CDR3 DNA: TGCAGCGTTGTCGGGAGGGCTAGCACAGATACGCAGTATTTT

V gene: TRBV6-2/TRBV6-3
clone size: .
D gene: .
J gene: TRBJ2-3
CDR3 protein: CASSRASESTDTQYF
CDR3 DNA: TGTGCCAGCAGCCGCGCCAGCGAGAGCACAGATACGCAGTATTTT

V gene: TRBV6-4
clone size: few
D gene: .
J gene: TRBJ2-2
CDR3 protein: CASSDRWPAGTGELFF
CDR3 DNA: TGTGCCAGCAGTGACCGGTGGCCCGCGGGCACCGGGGAGCTGTTTTTT

V gene: TRBV7-3
clone size: few
D gene: .
J gene: TRBJ1-2
CDR3 protein: CASSLIGHGYTF
CDR3 DNA: TGTGCCAGCAGCTTAATCGGGCATGGCTACACCTTC

V gene: TRBV18
clone size: few
D gene: .
J gene: TRBJ2-7
CDR3 protein: CASSPRTLYEQYF
CDR3 DNA: TGTGCCAGCTCACCTCGGACTCTCTACGAGCAGTACTTC

V gene: TRBV5-6
clone size: few
D gene: TRBD1
J gene: TRBJ1-5
CDR3 protein: CASSLSGTGNQPQHF
CDR3 DNA: TGTGCCAGCAGCTTGAGCGGGACAGGCAATCAGCCCCAGCATTTT

V gene: TRBV20-1
clone size: many
D gene: .
J gene: TRBJ1-1
CDR3 protein: CSASLGAVNTEVFF
CDR3 DNA: TGCAGTGCTAGCCTCGGGGCCGTGAACACTGAAGTTTTCTTT

V gene: TRBV3-1
clone size: many
D gene: .
J gene: TRBJ1-2
CDR3 protein: CASSQENEGYTF
CDR3 DNA: TGTGCCAGCAGCCAAGAGAATGAAGGCTACACCTTC

V gene: TRBV20-1
clone size: .
D gene: .
J gene: TRBJ2-4
CDR3 protein: CSAPRTDIQYF
CDR3 DNA: TGCAGTGCTCCCCGGACCGACATTCAGTACTTC

V gene: TRBV10-3
clone size: .
D gene: .
J gene: TRBJ2-3
CDR3 protein: CAIRRRQHTDTQYF
CDR3 DNA: TGTGCCATCAGGAGGAGACAGCACACAGATACGCAGTATTTT

V gene: TRBV10-3
clone size: many
D gene: .
J gene: TRBJ1-1
CDR3 protein: CATKTQTRTNTEAFF
CDR3 DNA: TGTGCCACAAAGACCCAAACGAGGACGAACACTGAAGCTTTCTTT

V gene: TRBV19
clone size: few
D gene: .
J gene: TRBJ1-5
CDR3 protein: CAGKSTGHSNQPQHF
CDR3 DNA: TGTGCCGGGAAATCGACAGGACATAGCAATCAGCCCCAGCATTTT